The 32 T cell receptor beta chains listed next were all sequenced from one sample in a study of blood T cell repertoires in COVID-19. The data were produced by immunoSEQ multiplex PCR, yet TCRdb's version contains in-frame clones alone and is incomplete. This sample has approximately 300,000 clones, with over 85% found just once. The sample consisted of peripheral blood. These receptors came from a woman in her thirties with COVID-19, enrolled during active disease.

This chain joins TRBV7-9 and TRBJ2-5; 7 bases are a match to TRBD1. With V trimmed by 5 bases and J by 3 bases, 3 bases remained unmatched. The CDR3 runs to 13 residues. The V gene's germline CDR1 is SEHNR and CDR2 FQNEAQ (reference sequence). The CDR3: CASSDTGEETQYF. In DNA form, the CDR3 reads TGTGCCAGCAGCGACACAGGGGAAGAGACCCAGTACTTC.

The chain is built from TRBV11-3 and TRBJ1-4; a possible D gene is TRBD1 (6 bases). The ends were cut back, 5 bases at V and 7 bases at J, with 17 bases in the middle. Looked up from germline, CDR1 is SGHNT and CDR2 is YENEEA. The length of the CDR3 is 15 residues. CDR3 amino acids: CASSPGGAQGEKLFF. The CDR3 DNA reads TGTGCCAGCAGCCCGGGGGGGGCGCAGGGTGAAAAACTGTTTTTT.

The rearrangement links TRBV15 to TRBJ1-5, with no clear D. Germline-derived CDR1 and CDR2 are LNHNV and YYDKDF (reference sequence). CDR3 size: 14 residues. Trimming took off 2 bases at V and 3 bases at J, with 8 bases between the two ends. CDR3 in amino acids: CATSRTAHNQPQHF. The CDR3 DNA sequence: TGTGCCACCAGCAGAACAGCTCACAATCAGCCCCAGCATTTT.

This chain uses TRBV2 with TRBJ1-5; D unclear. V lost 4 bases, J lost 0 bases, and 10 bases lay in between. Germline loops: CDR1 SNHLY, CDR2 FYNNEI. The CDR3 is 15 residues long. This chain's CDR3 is CASSANSYSNQPQHF. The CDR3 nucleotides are TGTGCCAGCAGTGCGAACAGTTATAGCAATCAGCCCCAGCATTTT.

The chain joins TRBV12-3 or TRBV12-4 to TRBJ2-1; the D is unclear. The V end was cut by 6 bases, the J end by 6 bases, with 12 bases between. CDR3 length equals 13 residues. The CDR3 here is CASSSLTGNEQFF. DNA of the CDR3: TGTGCCAGCAGCAGTTTGACGGGCAATGAGCAGTTCTTC.

DNA of the CDR3: TGTGCCAGCAAGACAGTGACTAATCAGCCCCAGCATTTT. It specifies CASKTVTNQPQHF. The chain employs TRBV2 and TRBJ1-5, with D perhaps TRBD1 (5 bases). The CDR3 runs to 13 residues. Germline CDR1 and CDR2: SNHLY and FYNNEI. The germline V and J ends were trimmed by 7 bases and 4 bases, with 11 bases remaining between them.

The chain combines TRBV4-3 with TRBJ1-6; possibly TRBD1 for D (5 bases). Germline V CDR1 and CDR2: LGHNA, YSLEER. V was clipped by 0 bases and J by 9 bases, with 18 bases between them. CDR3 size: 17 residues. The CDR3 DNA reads TGCGCCAGCAGCCAAGAAAGGGCGGACGCTCAGGGTTCACCCCTCCACTTT. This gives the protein CASSQERADAQGSPLHF.

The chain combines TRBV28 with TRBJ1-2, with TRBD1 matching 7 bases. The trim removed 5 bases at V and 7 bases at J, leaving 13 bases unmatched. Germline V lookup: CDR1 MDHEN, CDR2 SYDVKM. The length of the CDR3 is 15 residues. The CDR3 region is CASSLMVTGRSGYTF. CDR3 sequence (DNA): TGTGCCAGCAGTCTGATGGTGACAGGGAGGTCTGGCTACACCTTC.

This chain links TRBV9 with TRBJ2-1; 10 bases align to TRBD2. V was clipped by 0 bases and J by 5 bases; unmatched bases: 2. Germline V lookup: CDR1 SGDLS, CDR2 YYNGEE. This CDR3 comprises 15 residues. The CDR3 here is CASSVVTSGNNEQFF. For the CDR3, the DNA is TGTGCCAGCAGCGTAGTAACTAGCGGGAACAATGAGCAGTTCTTC.

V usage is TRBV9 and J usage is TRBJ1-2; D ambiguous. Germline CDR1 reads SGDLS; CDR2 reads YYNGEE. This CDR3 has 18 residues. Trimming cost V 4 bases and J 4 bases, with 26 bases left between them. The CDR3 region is CASSPRGGLLRHTYGYTF. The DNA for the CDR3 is TGTGCCAGCAGCCCCCGGGGAGGTCTCCTCCGACACACCTATGGCTACACCTTC.

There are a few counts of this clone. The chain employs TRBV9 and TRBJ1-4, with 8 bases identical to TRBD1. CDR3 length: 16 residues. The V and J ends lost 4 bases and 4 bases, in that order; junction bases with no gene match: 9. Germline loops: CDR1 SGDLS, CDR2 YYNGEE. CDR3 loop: CASSPRTGRLNEKLFF. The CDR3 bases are TGTGCCAGCAGCCCCCGGACAGGGCGACTTAATGAAAAACTGTTTTTT. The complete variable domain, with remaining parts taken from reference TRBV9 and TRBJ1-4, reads DSGVTQTPKHLITATGQRVTLRCSPRSGDLSVYWYQQSLDQGLQFLIQYYNGEERAKGNILERFSAQQFPDLHSELNLSSLELGDSALYFCASSPRTGRLNEKLFFGSGTQLSVL.

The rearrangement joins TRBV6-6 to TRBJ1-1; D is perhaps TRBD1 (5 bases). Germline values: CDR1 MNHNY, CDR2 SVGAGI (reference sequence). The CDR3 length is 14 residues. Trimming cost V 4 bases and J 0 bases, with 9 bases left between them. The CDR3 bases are TGTGCCAGCAGTTTCGACAGTGTGAACACTGAAGCTTTCTTT. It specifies CASSFDSVNTEAFF.

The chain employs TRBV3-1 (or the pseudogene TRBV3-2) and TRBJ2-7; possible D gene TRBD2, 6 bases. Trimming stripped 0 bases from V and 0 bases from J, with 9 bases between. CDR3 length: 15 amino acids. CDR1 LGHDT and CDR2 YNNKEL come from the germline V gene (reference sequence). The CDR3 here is CASSQDNSGSYEQYF. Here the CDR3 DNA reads TGTGCCAGCAGCCAAGATAATAGCGGCTCCTACGAGCAGTACTTC.

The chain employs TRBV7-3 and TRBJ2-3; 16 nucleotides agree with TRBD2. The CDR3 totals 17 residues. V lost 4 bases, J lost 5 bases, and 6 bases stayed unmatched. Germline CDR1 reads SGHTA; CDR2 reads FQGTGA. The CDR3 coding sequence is TGTGCCAGCAGCTCCGGGACTAGCGGGGGGGCGGTAGATACGCAGTATTTT. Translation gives CASSSGTSGGAVDTQYF.

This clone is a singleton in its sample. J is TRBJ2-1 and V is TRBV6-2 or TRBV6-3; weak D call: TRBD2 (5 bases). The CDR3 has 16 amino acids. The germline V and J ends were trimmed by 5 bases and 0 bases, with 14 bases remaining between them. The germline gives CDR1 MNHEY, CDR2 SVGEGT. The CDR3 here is CASSGGLSSSYNEQFF. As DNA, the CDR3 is TGTGCCAGCAGTGGAGGACTGTCGAGCTCCTACAATGAGCAGTTCTTC.

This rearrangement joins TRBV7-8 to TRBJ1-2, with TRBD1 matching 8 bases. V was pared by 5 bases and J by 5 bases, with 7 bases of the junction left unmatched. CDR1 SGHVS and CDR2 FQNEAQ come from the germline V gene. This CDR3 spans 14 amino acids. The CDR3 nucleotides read TGTGCCAGCAGCCCGGGACAGGCCGAATATGGCTACACCTTC. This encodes CASSPGQAEYGYTF.

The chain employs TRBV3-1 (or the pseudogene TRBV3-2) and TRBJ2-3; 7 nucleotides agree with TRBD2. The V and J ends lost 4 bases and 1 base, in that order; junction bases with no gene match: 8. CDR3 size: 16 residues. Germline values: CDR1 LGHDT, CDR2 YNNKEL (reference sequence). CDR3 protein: CASSPIYGGGTDTQYF. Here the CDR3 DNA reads TGTGCCAGCAGCCCCATTTATGGGGGGGGCACAGATACGCAGTATTTT.

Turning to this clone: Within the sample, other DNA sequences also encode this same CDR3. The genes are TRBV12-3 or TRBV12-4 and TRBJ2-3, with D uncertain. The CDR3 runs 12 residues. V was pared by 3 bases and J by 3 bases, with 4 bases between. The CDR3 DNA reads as TGTGCCAGCAGTTTCGTAACAGATACGCAGTATTTT. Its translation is CASSFVTDTQYF.

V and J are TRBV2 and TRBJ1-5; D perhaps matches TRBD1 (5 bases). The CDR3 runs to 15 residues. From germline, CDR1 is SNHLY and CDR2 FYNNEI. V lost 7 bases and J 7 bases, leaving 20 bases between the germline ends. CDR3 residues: CASNSYGGSAQPQHF. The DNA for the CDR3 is TGTGCCAGCAACTCCTATGGGGGGTCTGCGCAGCCCCAGCATTTT.

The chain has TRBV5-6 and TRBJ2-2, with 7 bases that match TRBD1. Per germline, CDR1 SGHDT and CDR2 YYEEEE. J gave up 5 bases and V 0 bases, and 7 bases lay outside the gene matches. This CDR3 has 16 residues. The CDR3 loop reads CASSLVDRLGTGELFF. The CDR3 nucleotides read TGTGCCAGCAGCTTGGTGGACAGGCTGGGGACCGGGGAGCTGTTTTTT.

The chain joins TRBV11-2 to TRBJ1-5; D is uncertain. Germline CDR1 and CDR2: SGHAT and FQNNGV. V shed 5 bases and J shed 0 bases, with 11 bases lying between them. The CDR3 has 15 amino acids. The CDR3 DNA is TGTGCCAGCAGCCGGGGAACCTATAGCAATCAGCCCCAGCATTTT. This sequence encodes CASSRGTYSNQPQHF.

CDR3 in DNA: TGTGCCAGCAGCCTGACAGGGGGGGGTCAAGAGACCCAGTACTTC. This translates into CASSLTGGGQETQYF. The gene calls are TRBV28 and TRBJ2-5; 9 bases map to TRBD1. The germline gives CDR1 MDHEN, CDR2 SYDVKM. There are 15 residues in the CDR3. V shed 6 bases, J shed 2 bases, and the junction held 7 bases outside the gene matches.

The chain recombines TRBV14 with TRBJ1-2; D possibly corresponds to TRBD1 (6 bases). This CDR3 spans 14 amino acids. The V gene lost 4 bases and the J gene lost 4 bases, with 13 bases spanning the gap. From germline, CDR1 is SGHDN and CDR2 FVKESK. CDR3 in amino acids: CASSPTGEIYGYTF. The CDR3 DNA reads TGTGCCAGCAGCCCGACAGGAGAGATCTATGGCTACACCTTC.

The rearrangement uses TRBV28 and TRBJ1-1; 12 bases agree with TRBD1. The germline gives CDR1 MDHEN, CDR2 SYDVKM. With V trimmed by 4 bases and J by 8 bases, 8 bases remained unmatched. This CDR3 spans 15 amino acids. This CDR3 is CASSSLGTGGREAFF. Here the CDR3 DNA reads TGTGCCAGCAGTTCCCTCGGGACAGGGGGCAGAGAAGCTTTCTTT.

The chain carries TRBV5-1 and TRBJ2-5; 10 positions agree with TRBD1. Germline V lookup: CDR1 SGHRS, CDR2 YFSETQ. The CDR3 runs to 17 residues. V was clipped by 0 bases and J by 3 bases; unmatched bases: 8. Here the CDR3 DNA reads TGCGCCAGCAGCTTGGAGCTTTCCGGGACAGGGGAAGAGACCCAGTACTTC. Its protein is CASSLELSGTGEETQYF. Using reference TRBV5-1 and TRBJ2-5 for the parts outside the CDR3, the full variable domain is KAGVTQTPRYLIKTRGQQVTLSCSPISGHRSVSWYQQTPGQGLQFLFEYFSETQRNKGNFPGRFSGRQFSNSRSEMNVSTLELGDSALYLCASSLELSGTGEETQYFGPGTRLLVL.

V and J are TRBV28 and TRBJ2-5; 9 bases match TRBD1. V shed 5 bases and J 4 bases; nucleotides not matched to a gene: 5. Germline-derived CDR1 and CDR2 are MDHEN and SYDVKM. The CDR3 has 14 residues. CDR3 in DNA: TGTGCCAGCAGTCCCGGACAGGGGTTAGAGACCCAGTACTTC. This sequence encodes CASSPGQGLETQYF.

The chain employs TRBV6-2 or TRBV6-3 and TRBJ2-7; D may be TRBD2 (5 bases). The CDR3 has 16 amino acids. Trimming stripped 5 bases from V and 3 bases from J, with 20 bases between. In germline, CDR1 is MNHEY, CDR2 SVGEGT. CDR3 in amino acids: CASSTTRLGKIYEQYF. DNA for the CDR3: TGTGCCAGCAGTACAACCCGACTCGGGAAGATCTACGAGCAGTACTTC.

This CDR3 is CASSPSTLRGGSTEAFF. DNA of the CDR3: TGTGCCAGCTCACCCTCCACCCTCCGGGGAGGGTCCACTGAAGCTTTCTTT. This rearrangement joins TRBV18 to TRBJ1-1, with D unclear. Per the germline V gene, CDR1 is KGHSH and CDR2 is LQKENI. Trimming removed 3 bases from V and 4 bases from J, with 21 bases in between. This CDR3 spans 17 amino acids.

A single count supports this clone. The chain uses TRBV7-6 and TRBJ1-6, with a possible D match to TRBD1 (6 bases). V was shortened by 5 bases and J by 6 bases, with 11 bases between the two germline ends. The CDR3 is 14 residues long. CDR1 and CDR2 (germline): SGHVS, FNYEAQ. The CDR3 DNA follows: TGTGCCAGCAGCAGGGACACTACTAATTCACCCCTCCACTTT. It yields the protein CASSRDTTNSPLHF.

This CDR3 reads CASSVKTGGDTEAFF. The CDR3 coding sequence is TGTGCCAGCAGCGTGAAGACAGGGGGTGACACTGAAGCTTTCTTT. The V call is TRBV5-4, the J call TRBJ1-1; 9 bases agree with TRBD1. The V gene end was trimmed by 4 bases and the J gene end by 3 bases; junction bases not matched to a gene: 7. Germline values: CDR1 SGHNT, CDR2 YYREEE (reference sequence). CDR3 length equals 15 residues.

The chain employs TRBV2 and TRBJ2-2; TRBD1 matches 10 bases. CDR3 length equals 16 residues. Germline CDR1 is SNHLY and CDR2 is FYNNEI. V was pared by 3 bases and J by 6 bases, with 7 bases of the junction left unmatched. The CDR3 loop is CASSEGTGVLPGELFF. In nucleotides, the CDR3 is TGTGCCAGCAGTGAGGGGACAGGGGTGCTCCCCGGGGAGCTGTTTTTT.

The CDR3 reads CASSYSIVRGGTNNEQFF. As DNA, the CDR3 is TGTGCCAGCAGTTACTCGATCGTACGGGGGGGGACAAATAATGAGCAGTTCTTC. V is TRBV6-2 or TRBV6-3 and J is TRBJ2-1; 8 bases line up with TRBD2. The CDR3 covers 18 residues. CDR1 is MNHEY, CDR2 SVGEGT, per germline. V gave up 0 bases and J gave up 7 bases; unmatched junction bases: 14.